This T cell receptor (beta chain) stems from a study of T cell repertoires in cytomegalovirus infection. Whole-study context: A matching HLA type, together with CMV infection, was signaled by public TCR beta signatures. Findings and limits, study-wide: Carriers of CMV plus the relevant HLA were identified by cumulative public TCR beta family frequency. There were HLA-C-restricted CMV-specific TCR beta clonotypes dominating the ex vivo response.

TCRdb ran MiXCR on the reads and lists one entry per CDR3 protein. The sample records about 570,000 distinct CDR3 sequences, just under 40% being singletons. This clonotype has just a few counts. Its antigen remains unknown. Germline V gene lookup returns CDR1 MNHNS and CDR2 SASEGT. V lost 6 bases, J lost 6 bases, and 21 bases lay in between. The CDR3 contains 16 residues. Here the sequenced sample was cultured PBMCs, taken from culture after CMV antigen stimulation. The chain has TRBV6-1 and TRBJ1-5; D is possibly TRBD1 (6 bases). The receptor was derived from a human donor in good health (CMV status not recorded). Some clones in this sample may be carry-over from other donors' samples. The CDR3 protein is CASSGRGTGSIQPQHF. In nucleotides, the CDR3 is TGTGCCAGCAGCGGTCGGGGAACAGGGAGTATTCAGCCCCAGCATTTT.